This TCR beta chain was profiled in a study of cytomegalovirus exposure and HLA in healthy donors. Findings and caveats of the study: Most TCR sequences were rare, but some public TCRs occurred in many donors. Confirmation was obtained in vitro that a few CMV-associated chains are specific for CMV antigens. According to the study, roughly 160 TCR beta chains were cytomegalovirus-associated. Reported performance of the classifier showed diagnosis of cytomegalovirus status with high specificity and sensitivity.

The assay was immunoSEQ multiplex PCR, and TCRdb's table has in-frame clones only and misses some. The profile shows 120,000 or so clones, approximately 89% of them singletons. Worth noting for this clone: The target antigen is unknown.

This CDR3 has 13 amino acids. Trimming removed 3 bases from V and 4 bases from J, with 9 bases in between. Germline V CDR1 and CDR2: MNHEY, SMNVEV (reference sequence). The sequencing sample was made of PBMCs. The receptor's source is a man aged 18 to 30 in good health and CMV-seronegative. The rearrangement links TRBV27 to TRBJ1-1, with no clear D. The chain's CDR3 is CASSLGSGTEAFF. The DNA for the CDR3 is TGTGCCAGCAGTTTGGGGAGTGGCACTGAAGCTTTCTTT.